This T cell receptor beta chain was found in a study of regulatory T cells in long-lasting Graves disease (dated by TCRdb to the early 2020s). Some background on the complete study: Newly diagnosed Graves' disease patients had taken antithyroid drugs for less than 3 months. Peripheral blood TCR sequencing and RNA sequencing compared persistent Graves' disease patients with newly diagnosed Graves' disease patients. The study was conducted in China and was registered as a clinical trial. A total of some 35 samples underwent TCR sequencing: around 13 from persistent and around 20 from newly diagnosed Graves' disease patients. General conclusions and limits of the study: More public clonotypes were shared among persistent patients (approximately 3,000) than among newly diagnosed patients (approximately 1,000). The authors acknowledged the small sample size as a limitation that may reduce accuracy. Sequencing and analysis were limited to the TCR beta chain. Lower TCR Shannon entropy and fewer highly expanded clones were observed in persistent Graves' disease patients than in newly diagnosed patients, which suggested clonal expansion. TRBV28, TRBJ1-2 and TRBJ2-5 were preferentially used in persistent disease, while TRBV20-1 and TRBJ2-1 were favored in newly diagnosed disease. The study examined only peripheral blood because the primary lesion, thyroid tissue, could not be accessed.

Library preparation employed multiplex PCR. These reads were obtained on an Illumina HiSeq 4000. iRepertoire HTBI primers and Arm-PCR amplification of CDR3 regions were used to construct TCR beta libraries. PCR products were gel purified before sequencing. Per the original workflow: Gene usage analysis of CDR3 amino acid clonotypes relied on the 55 to 80 TRBV and over 13 TRBJ segments identified across samples. COPE and FqMerger were used to merge filtered high-quality paired reads into contigs. BLAST was used to align contigs to IMGT TRBV, TRBD and TRBJ reference genes, and CDR3 was defined according to IMGT. Any clonotype with a frequency above 0.1% was classified as a highly expanded clone. Repertoire diversity was measured by Shannon entropy, and V-J evenness by the Gini coefficient. Clonotypes shared by more than one individual were considered public. TCRdb ran its own pipeline on the public reads, namely fastp trimming at Q25 and MiXCR clone calling, and kept in-frame beta chains. Every CDR3 protein is listed once, alongside the most common genes and DNA of its rows. Clone size and V and J calls follow TCRdb, not the original study. Present in this sample are 410,000 or so distinct CDR3 sequences, approximately 15% of which were seen just once. In total, the top ten clones hold over 15% of the sample.

The CDR1 and CDR2 encoded by the germline V gene are SQVTM and ANQGSEA. V and J are trimmed by 5 bases and 2 bases, and the gene matches miss 9 bases of the junction. From its cysteine to its phenylalanine, the CDR3 spans 15 amino acids. CDR3 DNA is the only sequence kept; it has 45 bases, read in frame from the first base. This clonotype was seen at least ten times. Its binding antigen is unknown. The input lacks base qualities; no much larger clone sits a single base away. This specimen's time point label, interpreted: newly diagnosed GD, antithyroid drugs for less than 3 months. For both TCR sequencing and RNA sequencing, RNA was extracted from PBMCs in TRIzol. The diagnosis of Graves' disease followed American Thyroid Association guidelines. Patients for the study were recruited at an endocrinology department in Xi'an, China. Each patient gave about 10 milliliters of peripheral blood, collected in an EDTA anticoagulant tube. Ficoll Paque Plus density gradient separation was used to isolate PBMCs, and no further T cell sorting was done. An Agilent 2100 Bioanalyzer and agarose gel were used to check RNA quality, while a NanoDrop 2000 measured RNA concentration.

These data also formed part of another study, on T cells in Graves' hyperthyroidism and ophthalmopathy. In that second paper, the authors write: Stable Graves' hyperthyroidism was defined as no progression to ophthalmopathy during 18 months of follow-up. The hyperthyroidism patients were between 18 and 65 years old and newly diagnosed, with a disease duration of less than 2 months. Any patient with an uncontrolled infection, another autoimmune disease, pregnancy or lactation was excluded. Diagnoses were established on the basis of clinical symptoms, serum thyroxine and TRAb, thyroid ultrasound, and orbital computed tomography. For the first round of RT-PCR on the TCR CDR3, the HTBI primer set was used together with the Qiagen OneStep RT-PCR kit. Most expanded thyroid clonotypes (frequency above 0.001) were also detected in blood, suggesting blood repertoires may reflect thyroid immune responses. A 13 V-J signature model separated ophthalmopathy from stable hyperthyroidism, with just over 85% sensitivity and approximately 81% specificity in cross-validation and 80%/75% in testing. In validation, the model predicted progression to ophthalmopathy with approximately 71% sensitivity and 72% to 85% specificity, a median of approximately 6.7 months before onset. To identify distinguishing TCR V-J signatures, a discovery cohort of 90 to 100 patients was used, comprising 43 with Graves' ophthalmopathy and 55 to 65 with stable Graves' hyperthyroidism. An independent validation cohort of around 20 hyperthyroidism patients and roughly 16 patients who later progressed to ophthalmopathy tested prospective prediction of ophthalmopathy. The approximately 100 discovery patients were divided at random into training and test sets in a 7:3 ratio. In several Graves' hyperthyroidism patients, the study also compared T-cell repertoires from thyroid tissue with T-cell repertoires from blood. After sampling, hyperthyroidism patients received methimazole starting at 30 mg daily, and ophthalmopathy patients received high-dose intravenous methylprednisolone. A second multiplex PCR round built the libraries, followed by size selection and purification. Sequencing of the libraries was done on an Illumina HiSeq2000 using paired-end 100 bp reads. SOAPnuke was used to process the raw data, removing reads that contained adapters or uncalled bases, had a mean Phred below 15, or lacked an exact match to the constant primer or identifier. COPE v1.2.5 was used to merge the high-quality paired reads, and each unique nucleotide sequence was defined as a clonotype. MiTCR v1.1 was used to align clonotypes to the IMGT TRBV, TRBD and TRBJ reference segments. Only V-J combinations with frequency above 0.0001, covering about 99% of repertoires, were analysed. The TCS score was defined as F50 (clonal expansion) divided by E x V (chaos), with BLOSUM62-based TCRdist calculated between CDR3 peptides within each V-J. Welch's t-statistics and random forest reduced some 510 V-J features to under 15, which were used in a naive Bayes classifier (R e1071). No statistical method was used to fix the sample size in advance, and group allocation was not hidden from the investigators. TCR Vbeta CDR3 sequencing of roughly 140 peripheral blood samples (fewer than 45 ophthalmopathy, under 80 hyperthyroidism and about 17 progressor patients) is reported in the paper.

This clonotype was sampled from a woman in her twenties or thirties with Graves disease. Donor details come from another sample of the same person, matched by shared clones. The sequence joins TRBV29-1 to TRBJ2-7, with TRBD2 identical over 10 junction bases. The specimen was peripheral blood mononuclear cells (PBMCs), collected at new diagnosis, from a patient treated with antithyroid drugs. The CDR3 amino acid sequence is: CSVPLAGGPPYEQYF. In nucleotides, the sequence is TGCAGCGTTCCTTTAGCGGGAGGCCCTCCCTACGAGCAGTACTTC.